These 21 T cell receptor beta chains came from one sample sequenced in a study of immune characteristics of hereditary and idiopathic chronic pancreatitis. The library was built by means of the immunoSEQ multiplex PCR assay. The clones in this table, taken by TCRdb from immuneACCESS, are in-frame only. Not every clone is retained; where verified, under half of the shortfall comes from an unresolved V gene, and the cause of the rest is unknown. The sample table holds around 10,000 clones, of which roughly 80% were seen once. 14% of the sample belongs to the ten largest clones. Pancreas tissue with chronic pancreatitis was obtained from patients having total pancreatectomy with islet autotransplantation (TPIAT). Sequences were obtained from pancreas tissue with idiopathic chronic pancreatitis. This specimen's cell subset or site label, interpreted: chronic pancreatitis without an identified cause. The receptors were gathered from a human donor with chronic pancreatitis.

This clone appeared a single time. The chain is built from TRBV5-1 and TRBJ2-5; D is ambiguous. Germline assignment: CDR1 SGHRS and CDR2 YFSETQ. The CDR3 has 14 residues. The V end lost 0 bases, the J end lost 1 base, and 7 bases lay between the germline ends. CDR3 nucleotide sequence: TGCGCCAGCAGCTTGGAACACCCCCAAGAGACCCAGTACTTC. Amino acid sequence: CASSLEHPQETQYF.

This clone was seen only once. At the DNA level, this CDR3 is encoded by other sequences in the same sample as well. The chain combines TRBV11-1 with TRBJ2-1; 7 bases align to TRBD2. V lost 3 bases and J lost 0; bases outside the gene matches: 2. Germline CDR1 is SGHAT and CDR2 is FQDESV (reference sequence). The CDR3 covers 15 residues. Written as DNA, the CDR3 is TGTGCCAGCAGCTTGGGGGGGAGCTCCTACAATGAGCAGTTCTTC. Encoded protein: CASSLGGSSYNEQFF.

This clone was observed a few times. V usage is TRBV2 and J usage is TRBJ1-4; no clear D gene. Germline assignment: CDR1 SNHLY and CDR2 FYNNEI. The CDR3 loop spans 18 amino acids. V shed 6 bases and J shed 0 bases, with 20 bases lying between them. The CDR3 sequence: CASSSRALRQATNEKLFF. The CDR3 DNA is TGTGCCAGCAGCTCTAGGGCTCTAAGGCAGGCAACTAATGAAAAACTGTTTTTT.

This chain joins TRBV9 and TRBJ2-7; 11 nucleotides agree with TRBD1. Unmatched junction bases numbered 7, after V lost 1 base and J lost 1 base. The CDR3 sequence is 17 residues long. Germline V CDR1 and CDR2: SGDLS, YYNGEE. The CDR3, as DNA: TGTGCCAGCAGCGTACGGCCTGGGACAGGGGGATCCTACGAGCAGTACGTC. Translating it yields CASSVRPGTGGSYEQYV.

The gene calls are TRBV2 and TRBJ2-1, with D maybe TRBD1 (6 bases). Germline CDR1 SNHLY, CDR2 FYNNEI. The CDR3 contains 14 residues. The V and J ends lost 7 bases and 2 bases respectively, with 12 bases between them. The CDR3 sequence: CASNGEGAYNEQFF. CDR3 in DNA: TGTGCCAGCAATGGTGAGGGGGCCTACAATGAGCAGTTCTTC.

The J gene is TRBJ2-3, the V gene TRBV15; 9 bases map to TRBD1. The CDR3 is 15 amino acids. With 1 base clipped from V and 5 bases from J, the junction kept 4 bases outside the gene matches. Germline V gives CDR1 LNHNV, CDR2 YYDKDF (reference sequence). The CDR3 spells CATSRGDRVGDTQYF. The CDR3 bases are TGTGCCACCAGCAGAGGGGACAGGGTGGGAGATACGCAGTATTTT.

The chain links TRBV10-3 to TRBJ1-1; D is uncertain. The CDR3 has 15 residues. Germline loops: CDR1 ENHRY, CDR2 SYGVKD. V lost 0 bases and J lost 5, with 13 bases in between. In DNA form, the CDR3 reads TGTGCCATCAGTGAGTCCCCCCAGCTGAGGACTGAAGCTTTCTTT. Protein product: CAISESPQLRTEAFF.

The gene calls are TRBV4-3 and TRBJ1-1; 8 nucleotides match TRBD1. V dropped 0 bases and J dropped 0; count of bases not matched to a gene: 6. CDR1 is LGHNA, CDR2 YSLEER, per germline. The CDR3 has 17 amino acids. The CDR3: CASSQEAGGLMNTEAFF. The CDR3 DNA reads TGCGCCAGCAGCCAAGAGGCAGGGGGCCTCATGAACACTGAAGCTTTCTTT.

Concerning this clone: Other DNA sequences from this sample encode an identical CDR3 as well. The rearrangement joins TRBV28 to TRBJ1-2; no firm D call. Germline CDR1 and CDR2: MDHEN and SYDVKM. The CDR3 extends over 13 amino acids. V was trimmed by 8 bases and J by 3 bases, leaving 13 bases between them. CDR3 sequence (DNA): TGTGCCAGCCGGGAAGGGTCGGACTATGGCTACACCTTC. The encoded protein is CASREGSDYGYTF.

The V call is TRBV11-3, the J call TRBJ2-3; D unclear. V dropped 1 base and J dropped 4 bases, with 6 bases sitting between them. Germline lookup yields CDR1 SGHNT and CDR2 YENEEA. CDR3 size: 13 residues. This chain's CDR3 is CASSLVNADTQYF. The CDR3 nucleotides are TGTGCCAGCAGCTTAGTCAATGCAGATACGCAGTATTTT.

The chain has TRBV14 and TRBJ2-5; a possible D gene is TRBD1 (5 bases). Germline V gene sequence: CDR1 SGHDN, CDR2 FVKESK. Trimming took 4 bases from V and 5 from J, leaving 11 bases between them. This CDR3 has 13 residues. The CDR3 nucleotides are TGTGCCAGCAGCCTCCAGGGCCGGGAGACCCAGTACTTC. Translating gives CASSLQGRETQYF.

The V gene is TRBV19, the J gene TRBJ1-3, with a weak D call TRBD1 (5 bases). Germline values: CDR1 LNHDA, CDR2 SQIVND (reference sequence). The CDR3 runs 15 residues. Trimming left V 3 bases short and J 4 bases short, with 13 bases between. The chain's CDR3 is CASSMNGGSGNTIYF. CDR3 DNA: TGTGCCAGTAGTATGAACGGGGGGTCCGGAAACACCATATATTTT.

There are a few counts of this clone. The chain joins TRBV7-3 to TRBJ2-1; TRBD2 agrees at 8 bases. Germline V gene lookup returns CDR1 SGHTA and CDR2 FQGTGA. Trimming cost V 5 bases and J 7 bases; bases outside gene matches: 10. This CDR3 has 15 amino acids. The CDR3 is CASSLSGGRINEQFF. The CDR3 region has the DNA TGTGCCAGCAGCCTGAGCGGGGGCCGGATTAATGAGCAGTTCTTC.

The chain couples TRBV6-2 or TRBV6-3 to TRBJ2-7, with 7 bases fitting TRBD1. The germline V gene encodes CDR1 MNHEY and CDR2 SVGEGT. Losses at the gene ends were 2 bases for V and 5 bases for J; bases not matched to a gene: 3. CDR3 length equals 13 residues. The CDR3 reads CASSYPTGHEQYF. CDR3 nucleotides: TGTGCCAGCAGTTACCCGACAGGGCACGAGCAGTACTTC.

The V gene is TRBV6-2 or TRBV6-3, the J gene TRBJ1-1; D gene unclear. Germline CDR1 is MNHEY and CDR2 is SVGEGT. The CDR3 is 18 amino acids. The V and J ends lost 0 bases and 1 base respectively, with 18 bases between them. Written as DNA, the CDR3 is TGTGCCAGCAGTTACTCGCCCCACGGGTGGGCTCCGAACACTGAAGCTTTCTTT. Translation: CASSYSPHGWAPNTEAFF.

The chain combines TRBV19 with TRBJ2-7, with D unclear. This CDR3 is 12 amino acids long. Germline V gives CDR1 LNHDA, CDR2 SQIVND (reference sequence). V was clipped by 11 bases and J by 3 bases, with 14 bases between them. Here the CDR3 DNA reads TGTGCCGGATGGGCAGGATACTACGAGCAGTACGTC. Amino acids: CAGWAGYYEQYV.

V and J are TRBV2 and TRBJ1-5, with D possibly TRBD1 on 6 matching bases. Germline V gives CDR1 SNHLY, CDR2 FYNNEI. The CDR3 sequence is 15 residues long. V lost 3 bases to trimming and J lost 0 bases, with 9 bases between them. The CDR3 loop reads CASSENRVSNQPQHF. CDR3 bases: TGTGCCAGCAGTGAGAACAGGGTTAGCAATCAGCCCCAGCATTTT.

In this sample, this clone is medium-sized (0.01 to 0.1%). The chain combines TRBV12-3 or TRBV12-4 with TRBJ1-2; a possible D gene is TRBD1 (5 bases). This CDR3 contains 11 residues. V was cut by 5 bases and J by 13 bases, with 14 bases left in between. In nucleotides, the CDR3 is TGTGCCAGCAGTCCGGGGGACTACGGCACCTTC. Translated, it gives CASSPGDYGTF.

The CDR3 nucleotides are TGTGCCAGCAGCTTGTTGGTAGCCTCGGATTCTGGAAACACCATATATTTT. This gives the protein CASSLLVASDSGNTIYF. V gene TRBV5-8 combines with J gene TRBJ1-3; D uncertain. In germline, CDR1 is SGHTS, CDR2 YDEGEE. The CDR3 contains 17 residues. The V and J ends lost 1 base and 1 base respectively, with 15 bases between them.

J is TRBJ1-1 and V is TRBV6-1, with D maybe TRBD1 (5 bases). The CDR3 covers 15 residues. Per the germline V gene, CDR1 is MNHNS and CDR2 is SASEGT. Trimming stripped 3 bases from V and 0 bases from J, with 11 bases between. The CDR3 loop reads CASSDGQGLNTEAFF. The CDR3 bases are TGTGCCAGCAGTGACGGGCAGGGTTTGAACACTGAAGCTTTCTTT.

The chain combines TRBV3-1 (or the pseudogene TRBV3-2) with TRBJ2-4; 7 bases align to TRBD2. Germline V gives CDR1 LGHDT, CDR2 YNNKEL (reference sequence). The CDR3 is 18 residues long. The V and J ends lost 0 bases and 0 bases, in that order; junction bases with no gene match: 8. CDR3 nucleotide sequence: TGTGCCAGCAGCCAAGATGCGGGGGTTAGGATAGCCAAAAACATTCAGTACTTC. Its protein is CASSQDAGVRIAKNIQYF.